The 22 T cell receptor beta chains below come from one sample, sequenced in a study of T-cell memory formation after mild COVID-19. One entry per CDR3 protein, called by TCRdb with MiXCR from the 5' RACE reads. The table shows approximately 99,000 distinct CDR3 sequences, with roughly a sixth occurring only once. Sequencing was done on a sample of PBMCs or a T cell subset sorted from them (not recorded which). These receptors all come from a man in his late teens or twenties who had mild COVID-19 (a few samples of this study predate the infection). Cell type and time point are not known.

V and J are TRBV9 and TRBJ1-6; no firm D call. The V gene lost 0 bases and the J gene lost 0 bases, with 10 bases spanning the gap. The CDR3 sequence is 17 residues long. Germline values: CDR1 SGDLS, CDR2 YYNGEE. The CDR3 loop is CASSVARTSSYNSPLHF. Here the CDR3 DNA reads TGTGCCAGCAGCGTAGCTCGTACCAGCTCCTATAATTCACCCCTCCACTTT.

This chain links TRBV5-1 with TRBJ2-5, with a weak D call TRBD2 (5 bases). From germline, CDR1 is SGHRS and CDR2 YFSETQ. Trimming took 4 bases from V and 5 from J, leaving 15 bases between them. The CDR3 sequence is 14 residues long. The CDR3 DNA is TGCGCCAGCAGCCCCGCGCAGAGGGAGGAGACCCAGTACTTC. This sequence encodes CASSPAQREETQYF.

The V gene is TRBV20-1, the J gene TRBJ1-1; D is possibly TRBD1 (5 bases). The CDR3 length is 14 residues. V was clipped by 1 base and J by 8 bases, with 17 bases between them. The germline V gene encodes CDR1 DFQATT and CDR2 SNEGSKA (reference sequence). CDR3: CSARGGVWATEAFF. In nucleotides, the CDR3 is TGCAGTGCTAGAGGGGGGGTGTGGGCGACCGAAGCTTTCTTT.

This clonotype was observed a handful of times. V is TRBV5-1 and J is TRBJ2-3; 7 nucleotides agree with TRBD2. CDR1 is SGHRS, CDR2 YFSETQ, per germline. The junction had 8 bases not matched to a gene; V was cut back by 2 bases and J by 2 bases. The CDR3 is made up of 16 amino acids. CDR3 nucleotides: TGCGCCAGCAGCTTCTCGCTAGCGGTTAACACAGATACGCAGTATTTT. It specifies CASSFSLAVNTDTQYF.

In this sample, this clonotype turned up a few times. This rearrangement joins TRBV4-1 to TRBJ2-5, with D unresolved. CDR1 is MGHRA, CDR2 YSYEKL, per germline. The CDR3 is 14 amino acids. Trimming took 1 base from V and 2 from J, leaving 8 bases between them. The DNA for the CDR3 is TGCGCCAGCAGCCAAGCACAGTTACAAGAGACCCAGTACTTC. Encoded protein: CASSQAQLQETQYF.

This clonotype was recorded a few times. This sequence joins TRBV6-1 and TRBJ1-2; the match to TRBD1 covers 10 bases. Germline assignment: CDR1 MNHNS and CDR2 SASEGT. This CDR3 spans 15 amino acids. V shed 4 bases, J shed 3 bases, and the junction held 5 bases outside the gene matches. The CDR3 DNA is TGTGCCAGCAGTGCCCCGGGACAGGGGCACTATGGCTACACCTTC. Translating gives CASSAPGQGHYGYTF.

For the CDR3, the DNA is TGCGCCAGCAGCCCTGGGACTAGCGGGGTCCCGGATACGCAGTATTTT. Residues: CASSPGTSGVPDTQYF. This chain links TRBV5-1 with TRBJ2-3; TRBD2 aligns across 13 bases. The germline V gene encodes CDR1 SGHRS and CDR2 YFSETQ. J was trimmed by 6 bases and V by 4 bases; bases with no gene match: 8. The CDR3 totals 16 residues.

This clonotype was found a few times. This sequence joins TRBV5-1 and TRBJ2-7; unclear D gene. Germline V gene sequence: CDR1 SGHRS, CDR2 YFSETQ. The CDR3 has 13 residues. The V gene lost 5 bases and the J gene lost 2 bases, with 11 bases spanning the gap. The CDR3 loop reads CASSDPGPYEQYF. The CDR3 nucleotides read TGCGCCAGCAGTGACCCCGGGCCCTACGAGCAGTACTTC.

This sequence joins TRBV5-1 and TRBJ2-3, with D perhaps TRBD2 (7 bases). V was shortened by 3 bases and J by 2 bases, with 22 bases between the two germline ends. Germline values: CDR1 SGHRS, CDR2 YFSETQ. This CDR3 spans 18 amino acids. The CDR3 reads CASSSPRWAGALTDTQYF. The CDR3 DNA follows: TGCGCCAGCAGCTCTCCTCGGTGGGCGGGGGCCCTCACAGATACGCAGTATTTT.

This chain uses TRBV10-3 with TRBJ2-1, with 7 positions matching TRBD2. This CDR3 is built from 16 residues. Germline assignment: CDR1 ENHRY and CDR2 SYGVKD. V shed 3 bases and J 4 bases; nucleotides not matched to a gene: 9. CDR3 in amino acids: CAISEIMASGYNEQFF. DNA of the CDR3: TGTGCCATCAGTGAAATTATGGCTAGCGGTTACAATGAGCAGTTCTTC.

The CDR3 region is CSVGGSLRDTQYF. The CDR3 nucleotides are TGCAGCGTTGGAGGATCCCTTCGGGATACGCAGTATTTT. V and J are TRBV29-1 and TRBJ2-3; D call uncertain. Germline assignment: CDR1 SQVTM and CDR2 ANQGSEA. CDR3 length equals 13 residues. The V end was cut by 4 bases, the J end by 6 bases, with 14 bases between.

This rearrangement joins TRBV7-9 to TRBJ1-6; the match to TRBD1 covers 7 bases. The germline gives CDR1 SEHNR, CDR2 FQNEAQ (reference sequence). V shed 7 bases and J 11 bases; nucleotides not matched to a gene: 11. The CDR3 has 14 residues. CDR3 in amino acids: CASIQTGVRAPLHF. In DNA form, the CDR3 reads TGTGCCAGCATCCAAACAGGGGTACGGGCACCCCTCCACTTT.

This clonotype was observed a handful of times. The chain is built from TRBV6-1 and TRBJ2-3; no clear D gene. V gave up 7 bases and J gave up 2 bases, with 19 bases separating them. The CDR3 consists of 16 residues. The V gene's germline CDR1 is MNHNS and CDR2 SASEGT. The CDR3: CASTKEVADPTDTQYF. The CDR3 bases are TGTGCCAGCACCAAAGAGGTGGCAGACCCCACAGATACGCAGTATTTT.

This clonotype came up a few times. This chain links TRBV6-5 with TRBJ2-2, with 8 bases lining up with TRBD1. Trimming cost V 5 bases and J 6 bases; bases outside gene matches: 5. This CDR3 has 14 residues. CDR1 is MNHEY and CDR2 is SVGAGI in the germline V gene. Written as DNA, the CDR3 is TGTGCCAGCAGTAGGAAGACAGGGGCCGGGGAGCTGTTTTTT. Encoded protein: CASSRKTGAGELFF.

The rearrangement uses TRBV10-3 and TRBJ2-7; no definite D call. This CDR3 has 12 residues. CDR1 is ENHRY, CDR2 SYGVKD, per germline. Trimming pared 3 bases from V and 0 bases from J, leaving 3 bases between. The DNA for the CDR3 is TGTGCCATCAGTGACACCTCCTACGAGCAGTACTTC. As protein: CAISDTSYEQYF.

This clonotype has a single count. The CDR3 region is CATSPEILGNEQFF. The CDR3 DNA reads TGTGCCACCTCGCCCGAGATCTTAGGGAATGAGCAGTTCTTC. The chain recombines TRBV11-2 with TRBJ2-1; D gene ambiguous. Trimming took off 10 bases at V and 7 bases at J, with 20 bases between the two ends. Germline CDR1 SGHAT, CDR2 FQNNGV. The CDR3 sequence is 14 residues long.

The CDR3 DNA is TGTGCCAGCAGCTCTTACAGGGGGTCGACCCAGTACTTC. As protein: CASSSYRGSTQYF. The rearrangement links TRBV11-2 to TRBJ2-5; 8 nucleotides align to TRBD1. Germline assignment: CDR1 SGHAT and CDR2 FQNNGV. This CDR3 is built from 13 residues. V shed 4 bases, J shed 7 bases, and the junction held 5 bases outside the gene matches.

This clonotype was counted only a few times. The rearrangement links TRBV5-1 to TRBJ2-1; 7 bases are a match to TRBD2. V lost 0 bases, J lost 1 base, and 4 bases stayed unmatched. The CDR3 is 16 residues long. The V gene's germline CDR1 is SGHRS and CDR2 YFSETQ. CDR3 loop: CASSLDMGGSYNEQFF. CDR3 coding DNA: TGCGCCAGCAGCTTGGACATGGGGGGGTCCTACAATGAGCAGTTCTTC.

The V call is TRBV4-3, the J call TRBJ1-2; perhaps TRBD1 as D (6 bases). The V gene lost 4 bases and the J gene lost 2 bases, with 17 bases spanning the gap. The CDR3 loop spans 16 amino acids. The germline gives CDR1 LGHNA, CDR2 YSLEER. The CDR3 spells CASSLGWLQGNYGYTF. CDR3 in DNA: TGCGCCAGCAGCCTGGGTTGGTTGCAGGGGAACTATGGCTACACCTTC.

V usage is TRBV10-3 and J usage is TRBJ2-7, with 10 bases fitting TRBD1. The CDR3 extends over 13 amino acids. The ends lost 4 bases at V and 6 bases at J; junction bases unmatched: 3. From germline, CDR1 is ENHRY and CDR2 SYGVKD. The CDR3 loop is CAISGTGGGEQYF. Written as DNA, the CDR3 is TGTGCCATCAGTGGGACAGGGGGTGGCGAGCAGTACTTC.

The J gene is TRBJ2-5, the V gene TRBV6-5; 8 bases fit TRBD2. Germline CDR1 reads MNHEY; CDR2 reads SVGAGI. The J segment lost 1 base and the V segment lost 4 bases, leaving 5 bases of the junction unmatched. This CDR3 spans 15 amino acids. The CDR3 nucleotides read TGTGCCAGCAGTTTCCGTAGCGGGGTCCAAGAGACCCAGTACTTC. Translating it yields CASSFRSGVQETQYF.

This clonotype came up many times. The chain joins TRBV15 to TRBJ2-5, with D tentatively TRBD2 (6 bases). The CDR3 contains 13 residues. V gave up 1 base and J gave up 4 bases, with 7 bases separating them. Germline CDR1 LNHNV, CDR2 YYDKDF (reference sequence). CDR3 loop: CATSRVGRETQYF. The DNA for the CDR3 is TGTGCCACCAGCAGAGTCGGGAGAGAGACCCAGTACTTC.